This T cell receptor beta chain was sequenced during a study of memory CD4+ T cells and cytomegalovirus serostatus. The overall study: This sample comes from healthy Belgian adults, about 10 CMV seropositive, 24 seronegative.

After removal of 1 base from V and 8 bases from J, the junction contained 4 bases not matched to a gene. CDR3 length: 14 amino acids. CDR1 is SEHNR and CDR2 is FQNEAQ in the germline V gene (reference sequence). Points on this clone: Antigen unknown.

Single viable CD3+CD4+CD8-CD45RO+ cells were sorted as the memory CD4+ T cells. Positive selection with CD4 microbeads enriched total CD4+ T cells. General study points: About two fifths of the roughly 150 known CMV-associated TCRbeta sequences appeared in CD4+ memory.

Produced via immunoSEQ multiplex PCR; TCRdb's table is partial and in-frame only. Found here are some 52,000 clones, approximately 82% of them singletons; the top ten hold 2%. The specimen sequenced was memory CD4+ T cells from blood. The sequence came from an adult in good health and CMV-seropositive. The chain joins TRBV7-9 to TRBJ2-1; TRBD2 matches at 8 bases. The CDR3 bases are TGTGCCAGCAGCTTAGGACTAGCGACCCATGAGCAGTTCTTC. Translated, it gives CASSLGLATHEQFF.